Each of the 16 T cell receptor beta chains below was sequenced from the same sample in a study of T cells after yellow fever vaccination. TCRdb reprocessed the 5' RACE reads via MiXCR and lists one record per CDR3 protein. This sample carries some 390,000 distinct CDR3 sequences, around a sixth of them seen once, and the ten largest clones take 18%. This sample comprised PBMCs, obtained before the yellow fever booster vaccination. Every receptor here comes from a man aged 18 to 29 who received the YFV17D yellow fever vaccine.

This clonotype has more than one count but fewer than ten. This rearrangement joins TRBV5-1 to TRBJ1-1; a possible D gene is TRBD1 (6 bases). Trimming cost V 4 bases and J 1 base, with 11 bases left between them. CDR3 length: 14 residues. Germline-derived CDR1 and CDR2 are SGHRS and YFSETQ. The CDR3 here is CASSRGMGNTEAFF. CDR3 sequence (DNA): TGCGCCAGCAGCAGGGGGATGGGGAACACTGAAGCTTTCTTT.

This clonotype was recorded a few times. The chain couples TRBV27 to TRBJ2-1, with no clear D. Germline V gives CDR1 MNHEY, CDR2 SMNVEV (reference sequence). The CDR3 is made up of 14 amino acids. V was shortened by 0 bases and J by 4 bases, with 7 bases between the two germline ends. This CDR3 is CASSLSRTYNEQFF. CDR3 nucleotides: TGTGCCAGCAGTTTATCTCGTACTTACAATGAGCAGTTCTTC.

This clonotype was picked up a small number of times. This sequence joins TRBV6-2 or TRBV6-3 and TRBJ2-2, with TRBD2 as a possible D gene (7 bases). The V end lost 2 bases, the J end lost 5 bases, and 15 bases lay between the germline ends. This CDR3 comprises 16 residues. CDR1 and CDR2 from the germline V gene are MNHEY and SVGEGT. This CDR3 is CASSYGRDIITGELFF. CDR3 nucleotide sequence: TGTGCCAGCAGTTACGGGAGGGACATCATTACCGGGGAGCTGTTTTTT.

This clonotype was observed a few times. DNA of the CDR3: TGCGCCAGCAGCATCTCCTCCAGCGGGACCCAGTACTTC. Its protein product is CASSISSSGTQYF. The chain combines TRBV5-1 with TRBJ2-5; tentatively, D is TRBD2 (5 bases). V lost 4 bases and J lost 7, with 14 bases in between. The CDR3 has 13 residues. Germline V gene data show CDR1 as SGHRS and CDR2 as YFSETQ.

The CDR3, as DNA: TGCAGCGTTGAAGATCGTGCCGGGTCCGAGCAGTACTTC. It is translated as CSVEDRAGSEQYF. The genes are TRBV29-1 and TRBJ2-7, with D unclear. V lost 0 bases and J 6 bases, leaving 12 bases between the germline ends. This CDR3 has 13 amino acids. CDR1 and CDR2 (germline): SQVTM, ANQGSEA.

The V call is TRBV6-2 or TRBV6-3, the J call TRBJ2-1, with TRBD1 matching 9 bases. V lost 8 bases to trimming and J lost 7 bases; unmatched junction nucleotides: 6. The CDR3 is 13 residues long. Germline CDR1 reads MNHEY; CDR2 reads SVGEGT. The chain's CDR3 is CASLRQGENEQFF. The CDR3 DNA reads as TGTGCCAGCCTTCGACAGGGGGAGAATGAGCAGTTCTTC.

This clonotype came up a few times. DNA for the CDR3: TGTGCCAGCAGCTTAGCCCGACAGAATTCACCCCTCCACTTT. It specifies CASSLARQNSPLHF. V is TRBV7-9 and J is TRBJ1-6, with a weak D call TRBD1 (5 bases). V lost 0 bases, J lost 7 bases, and 7 bases lay in between. The germline gives CDR1 SEHNR, CDR2 FQNEAQ (reference sequence). This CDR3 region has 14 residues.

This clonotype was seen a handful of times. This sequence joins TRBV6-5 and TRBJ2-5, with 11 nucleotides matching TRBD1. This CDR3 comprises 15 residues. Trimming removed 5 bases from V and 5 bases from J; junction bases left unmatched: 7. Germline V gives CDR1 MNHEY, CDR2 SVGAGI. The CDR3 bases are TGTGCCAGCAGTCCATGGACAGGGGGCGCCGAGACCCAGTACTTC. Its protein product is CASSPWTGGAETQYF.

This clonotype occurred a few times. The J gene is TRBJ2-2, the V gene TRBV7-8; weak D call: TRBD2 (6 bases). Germline V gene lookup returns CDR1 SGHVS and CDR2 FQNEAQ. The CDR3 consists of 15 residues. Trimming removed 1 base from V and 4 bases from J, with 10 bases in between. The CDR3 region is CASSLGGGSTGELFF. In DNA, the CDR3 is TGTGCCAGCAGCTTAGGTGGGGGGAGCACCGGGGAGCTGTTTTTT.

The chain uses TRBV4-1 and TRBJ2-1; no firm D call. The CDR3 contains 17 residues. V was trimmed by 7 bases and J by 4 bases, leaving 23 bases between them. Germline V CDR1 and CDR2: MGHRA, YSYEKL. CDR3 residues: CASTFQVGMTTYNEQFF. Here the CDR3 DNA reads TGCGCCAGCACTTTCCAGGTCGGTATGACGACGTACAATGAGCAGTTCTTC.

This clonotype was observed a few times. The rearrangement joins TRBV10-1 to TRBJ2-2; D not certain. The germline V and J ends were trimmed by 4 bases and 0 bases, with 6 bases remaining between them. Germline V gives CDR1 WNHNN, CDR2 SYGVQD (reference sequence). The CDR3 has 14 residues. The chain's CDR3 is CASSATPNTGELFF. DNA of the CDR3: TGCGCCAGCAGTGCCACACCGAACACCGGGGAGCTGTTTTTT.

J is TRBJ1-1 and V is TRBV9, with a weak D call TRBD1 (6 bases). The CDR3 spans 14 residues. Germline values: CDR1 SGDLS, CDR2 YYNGEE. V was shortened by 3 bases and J by 0 bases, with 9 bases between the two germline ends. The CDR3: CASSATGMNTEAFF. The CDR3 nucleotides are TGTGCCAGCAGCGCCACAGGGATGAACACTGAAGCTTTCTTT.

This clonotype was seen more than once but under ten times. This sequence joins TRBV29-1 and TRBJ1-5, with D unclear. V was pared by 4 bases and J by 4 bases, with 8 bases between. The CDR3 is 12 amino acids. Germline V CDR1 and CDR2: SQVTM, ANQGSEA. The CDR3 sequence: CSVGRGNQPQHF. DNA for the CDR3: TGCAGCGTTGGACGGGGAAATCAGCCCCAGCATTTT. Based on the CDR3 plus reference TRBV29-1 and TRBJ1-5, the full variable domain is SAVISQKPSRDICQRGTSLTIQCQVDSQVTMMFWYRQQPGQSLTLIATANQGSEATYESGFVIDKFPISRPNLTFSTLTVSNMSPEDSSIYLCSVGRGNQPQHFGDGTRLSIL.

CDR3 amino acids: CSAQENNEQFF. The CDR3 coding sequence is TGCAGCGCCCAAGAGAACAATGAGCAGTTCTTC. The chain links TRBV29-1 to TRBJ2-1, with D unclear. The CDR3 has 11 amino acids. V shed 7 bases and J shed 5 bases, with 9 bases lying between them. Germline V gene lookup returns CDR1 SQVTM and CDR2 ANQGSEA.

This clonotype has only a few counts. The gene calls are TRBV6-2 or TRBV6-3 and TRBJ1-6; D is undetermined. The V end was cut by 7 bases, the J end by 9 bases, with 16 bases between. The CDR3 runs to 14 residues. From germline, CDR1 is MNHEY and CDR2 SVGEGT. The CDR3 loop reads CASIIGPVGSPLHF. The DNA for the CDR3 is TGTGCCAGCATAATCGGGCCGGTGGGTTCACCCCTCCACTTT.

This clonotype was observed a handful of times. The chain's CDR3 is CASSPWTSGGAYEQYF. The CDR3 nucleotides read TGTGCCAGCAGCCCTTGGACTAGCGGGGGGGCTTACGAGCAGTACTTC. This chain uses TRBV7-2 with TRBJ2-7; TRBD2 matches 15 bases. The CDR3 sequence is 16 residues long. Germline V gene data show CDR1 as SGHTA and CDR2 as FQGNSA. V dropped 5 bases and J dropped 4; count of bases not matched to a gene: 6.